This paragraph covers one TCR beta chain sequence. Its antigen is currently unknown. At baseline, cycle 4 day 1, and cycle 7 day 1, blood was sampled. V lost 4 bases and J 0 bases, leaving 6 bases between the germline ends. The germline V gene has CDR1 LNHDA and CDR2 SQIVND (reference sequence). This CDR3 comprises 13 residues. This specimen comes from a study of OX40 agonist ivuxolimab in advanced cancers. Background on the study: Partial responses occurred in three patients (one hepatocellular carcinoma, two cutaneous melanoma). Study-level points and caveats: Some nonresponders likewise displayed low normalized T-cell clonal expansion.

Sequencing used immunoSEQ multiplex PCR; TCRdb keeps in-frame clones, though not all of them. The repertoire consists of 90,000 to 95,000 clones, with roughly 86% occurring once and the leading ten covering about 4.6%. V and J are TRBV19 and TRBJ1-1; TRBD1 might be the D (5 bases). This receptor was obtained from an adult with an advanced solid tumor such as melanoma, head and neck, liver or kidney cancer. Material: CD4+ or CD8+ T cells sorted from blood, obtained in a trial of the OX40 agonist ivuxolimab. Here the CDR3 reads CASSRGLNTEAFF. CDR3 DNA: TGTGCCAGTAGTAGGGGACTGAACACTGAAGCTTTCTTT.